The rows below give T cell receptor beta chains drawn from one sample of a study of T cell responses to AZD1222 COVID-19 vaccine. TCRdb keeps only in-frame clones here, not all; method: immunoSEQ multiplex PCR. Of about 140,000 clones listed, 80% to 95% are singletons. Sequenced material: peripheral blood, taken 28 days after the second AZD1222 dose. These receptor sequences come from an adult who received the AZD1222 COVID-19 vaccine. CDR3s include the opening cysteine and the closing phenylalanine or tryptophan. The D gene is left open where the match is weak. Clone size is not always given. Where it is, it says once, few, many or a class for expanded clones.

D gene | clone size | J gene | CDR3 length | V gene | CDR3 protein | CDR3 DNA
TRBD2 | . | TRBJ2-3 | 17 | TRBV24-1 | CATSDPGLAGVVDTQYF | TGTGCCACCAGTGACCCTGGACTAGCGGGAGTTGTAGATACGCAGTATTTT
. | . | TRBJ1-6 | 14 | TRBV6-5 | CASDPGVYNSPLHF | TGTGCCTCTGATCCGGGGGTATATAATTCACCCCTCCACTTT
TRBD1 | . | TRBJ1-5 | 16 | TRBV27 | CASSLSGQGLYQPQHF | TGTGCCAGCAGTTTATCAGGACAGGGACTTTATCAGCCCCAGCATTTT
. | . | TRBJ1-5 | 15 | TRBV15 | CATSRDRANDQPQHF | TGTGCCACCAGCAGAGACAGGGCCAACGATCAGCCCCAGCATTTT
. | . | TRBJ1-3 | 13 | TRBV6-5 | CASSYVKGNTIYF | TGTGCCAGCAGTTACGTCAAGGGAAACACCATATATTTT
. | . | TRBJ1-2 | 13 | TRBV6-5 | CASSYRGTSGYTF | TGTGCCAGCAGTTACCGGGGGACCTCTGGGTACACCTTC
TRBD2 | . | TRBJ2-7 | 13 | TRBV6-5 | CASRGLAGYEQYF | TGTGCCAGCAGGGGACTAGCGGGGTACGAGCAGTACTTC
TRBD1 | . | TRBJ2-6 | 20 | TRBV6-2/TRBV6-3 | CASSYPDGSGGYTGANVLTF | TGTGCCAGCAGTTACCCCGATGGTTCAGGGGGCTATACTGGGGCCAACGTCCTGACTTTC
. | . | TRBJ2-5 | 12 | TRBV14 | CASSHSRKTQYF | TGTGCCAGCAGCCATAGTAGGAAGACCCAGTACTTC
TRBD1 | . | TRBJ2-1 | 18 | TRBV3-1/TRBV3-2 | CASSQDLLDRVFSGEQFF | TGTGCCAGCAGCCAAGATCTTTTGGACAGGGTCTTTTCGGGTGAGCAGTTCTTC
. | . | TRBJ1-2 | 14 | TRBV19 | CASRSGRFDYGYTF | TGTGCCAGTCGCTCAGGGCGATTTGACTATGGCTACACCTTC
. | . | TRBJ2-2 | 15 | TRBV3-1/TRBV3-2 | CASSQGDSWTGELFF | TGTGCCAGCAGCCAAGGGGATTCTTGGACCGGGGAGCTGTTTTTT
. | . | TRBJ1-1 | 14 | TRBV7-6 | CASSRPVGATEAFF | TGTGCCAGCAGCCGACCAGTTGGGGCCACTGAAGCTTTCTTT
. | . | TRBJ1-1 | 11 | TRBV28 | CASKISTEAFF | TGTGCCAGCAAAATCTCCACTGAAGCTTTCTTT
. | . | TRBJ2-2 | 15 | TRBV5-4 | CASSSQGGATGELFF | TGTGCCAGCAGCTCTCAGGGCGGGGCCACCGGGGAGCTGTTTTTT
. | few | TRBJ2-2 | 14 | TRBV5-4 | CASSLNERTGELFF | TGTGCCAGCAGCCTTAACGAGAGAACCGGGGAGCTGTTTTTT
. | . | TRBJ2-6 | 16 | TRBV7-9 | CASSLGLGTGANVLTF | TGTGCCAGCAGCTTAGGTCTCGGGACTGGGGCCAACGTCCTGACTTTC
. | . | TRBJ1-1 | 14 | TRBV7-2 | CASSLLPGDTEAFF | TGTGCCAGCAGCTTGCTCCCGGGAGACACTGAAGCTTTCTTT
. | . | TRBJ1-2 | 13 | TRBV19 | CASSMIGGSGYTF | TGTGCCAGTAGTATGATCGGAGGGAGTGGCTACACCTTC
. | . | TRBJ2-7 | 14 | TRBV28 | CASSFRARNYEQYF | TGTGCCAGCAGTTTCCGAGCCAGGAACTACGAGCAGTACTTC
TRBD1 | . | TRBJ1-4 | 14 | TRBV7-3 | CASSPIWTGLKLFF | TGTGCCAGCAGTCCAATATGGACAGGGTTAAAACTGTTTTTT
. | . | TRBJ2-7 | 14 | TRBV27 | CASNPGTLSGEQYF | TGTGCCAGCAACCCCGGGACACTGAGTGGCGAGCAGTACTTC
TRBD2 | . | TRBJ2-3 | 15 | TRBV7-2 | CASSLGLADTDTQYF | TGTGCCAGCAGCTTAGGACTAGCGGACACAGATACGCAGTATTTT
. | . | TRBJ2-5 | 14 | TRBV9 | CASSVNSALETQYF | TGTGCCAGCAGCGTGAACTCAGCCCTGGAGACCCAGTACTTC
. | . | TRBJ2-6 | 11 | TRBV29-1 | CSVDYVDVLTF | TGCAGCGTTGATTACGTCGACGTCCTGACTTTC
. | few | TRBJ1-1 | 16 | TRBV5-6 | CASSLGRGVRYTEAFF | TGTGCCAGCAGCTTAGGACGAGGCGTCAGATATACTGAAGCTTTCTTT
. | . | TRBJ1-6 | 15 | TRBV5-1 | CASSLAGGYNSPLHF | TGCGCCAGCAGCTTGGCGGGGGGCTATAATTCACCCCTCCACTTT
. | . | TRBJ1-2 | 12 | TRBV7-9 | CASSAGTHGYTF | TGTGCCAGCAGCGCCGGGACGCATGGCTACACCTTC
TRBD1 | . | TRBJ1-2 | 14 | TRBV7-9 | CASSLIRTGYGYTF | TGTGCCAGCAGCTTAATAAGGACAGGGTATGGCTACACCTTC
. | . | TRBJ1-2 | 12 | TRBV28 | CASSLVTYGYTF | TGTGCCAGCAGTTTAGTGACCTATGGCTACACCTTC
. | . | TRBJ2-7 | 14 | TRBV5-1 | CASSAGTGPYEQYF | TGCGCCAGCAGCGCGGGGACGGGCCCCTACGAGCAGTACTTC
TRBD1 | . | TRBJ2-7 | 15 | TRBV18 | CASSPTRDRPYEQYF | TGTGCCAGCTCACCAACGCGGGACAGGCCCTACGAGCAGTACTTC
TRBD1 | few | TRBJ2-7 | 15 | TRBV19 | CASSIGPGQSYEQYF | TGTGCCAGTAGTATTGGACCGGGACAGTCCTACGAGCAGTACTTC
TRBD1 | . | TRBJ2-5 | 15 | TRBV3-1/TRBV3-2 | CASSLTGVGVETQYF | TGTGCCAGCAGCCTGACAGGGGTAGGAGTGGAGACCCAGTACTTC
. | . | TRBJ1-4 | 15 | TRBV7-9 | CASSLGRVTDEKLFF | TGTGCCAGCAGCCTCGGACGCGTAACCGATGAAAAACTGTTTTTT
TRBD2 | . | TRBJ2-1 | 15 | TRBV4-1 | CASSRGLAQNNEQFF | TGCGCCAGCAGCCGAGGACTAGCGCAGAACAATGAGCAGTTCTTC
TRBD2 | . | TRBJ2-1 | 14 | TRBV19 | CASRLLAGDNEQFF | TGTGCCAGCCGCCTCCTAGCGGGGGACAATGAGCAGTTCTTC
. | . | TRBJ1-6 | 14 | TRBV5-8 | CASSFRAGNSPLHF | TGTGCCAGCAGCTTCAGGGCGGGGAATTCACCCCTCCACTTT
TRBD2 | . | TRBJ2-7 | 16 | TRBV9 | CASSSKTSGISYEQYF | TGTGCCAGCAGCTCAAAGACTAGCGGGATTTCCTACGAGCAGTACTTC
TRBD1 | . | TRBJ2-2 | 14 | TRBV5-6 | CASSFTGGSGELFF | TGTGCCAGCAGTTTCACAGGGGGTTCCGGGGAGCTGTTTTTT
. | once | TRBJ2-7 | 13 | TRBV28 | CASRKQGGYEQYF | TGTGCCAGCAGGAAACAGGGCGGCTACGAGCAGTACTTC
. | . | TRBJ1-3 | 15 | TRBV7-9 | CASSSPTTSGNTIYF | TGTGCCAGCAGCTCTCCGACAACTTCTGGAAACACCATATATTTT
. | . | TRBJ1-1 | 13 | TRBV7-2 | CASKQGVGTEAFF | TGTGCCAGCAAACAGGGAGTTGGGACTGAAGCTTTCTTT
. | . | TRBJ1-2 | 13 | TRBV19 | CASSPVPNYGYTF | TGTGCCAGTAGTCCCGTCCCTAACTATGGCTACACCTTC
. | once | TRBJ1-2 | 18 | TRBV5-1 | CASSTLPTLPTRDYGYTF | TGCGCCAGCAGCACCTTGCCAACTCTTCCGACAAGGGACTATGGCTACACCTTC